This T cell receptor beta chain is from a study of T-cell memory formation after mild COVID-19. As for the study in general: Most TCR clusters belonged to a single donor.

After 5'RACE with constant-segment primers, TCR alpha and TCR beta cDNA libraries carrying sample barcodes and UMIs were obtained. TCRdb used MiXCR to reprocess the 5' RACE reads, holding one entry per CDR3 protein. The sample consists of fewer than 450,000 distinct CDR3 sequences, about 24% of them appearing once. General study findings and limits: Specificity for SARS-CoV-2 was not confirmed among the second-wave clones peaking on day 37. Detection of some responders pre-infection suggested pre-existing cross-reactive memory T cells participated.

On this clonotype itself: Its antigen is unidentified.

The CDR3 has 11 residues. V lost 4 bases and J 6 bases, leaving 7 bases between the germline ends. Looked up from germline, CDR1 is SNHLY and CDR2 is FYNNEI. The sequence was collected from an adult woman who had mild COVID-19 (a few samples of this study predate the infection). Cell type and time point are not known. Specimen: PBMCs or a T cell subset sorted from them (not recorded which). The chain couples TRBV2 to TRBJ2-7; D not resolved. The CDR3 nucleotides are TGTGCCAGCAGTGGCTGGGCCGAGCAGTACTTC. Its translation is CASSGWAEQYF. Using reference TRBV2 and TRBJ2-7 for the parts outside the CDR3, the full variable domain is EPEVTQTPSHQVTQMGQEVILRCVPISNHLYFYWYRQILGQKVEFLVSFYNNEISEKSEIFDDQFSVERPDGSNFTLKIRSTKLEDSAMYFCASSGWAEQYFGPGTRLTVT.